The entry below gives a single TCR beta chain sequence along with its context. Authors' methods: Estimates of nucleated cell counts were drawn from the amplification of reference gene primers. Method: immunoSEQ multiplex PCR; TCRdb's copy keeps in-frame clones and lacks some. The D gene and trimming were derived from the DNA, and the V and J assignments and clone size from that table. The sample holds roughly 130,000 clones, roughly 80% seen once. The CDR3 has 13 amino acids. V was shortened by 6 bases and J by 4 bases, with 12 bases between the two germline ends. Germline values: CDR1 SEHNR, CDR2 FQNEAQ (reference sequence). The sample belongs to a study of blood T cell repertoires in COVID-19. Study background: The United States, Italy and Spain provided the acute and convalescent COVID-19 samples. Sources were T cells, B-cell-depleted T cells, or PBMCs; the material itself was cDNA or gDNA.

Sequences were obtained from peripheral blood. This chain uses TRBV7-9 with TRBJ1-1; TRBD1 is a possible D gene (6 bases). The source of this sequence is a woman aged 45 to 65 with acute or convalescent COVID-19. CDR3 amino acids: CASSLQGTTEAFF. The CDR3 coding sequence is TGTGCCAGCAGTTTACAGGGAACCACTGAAGCTTTCTTT.